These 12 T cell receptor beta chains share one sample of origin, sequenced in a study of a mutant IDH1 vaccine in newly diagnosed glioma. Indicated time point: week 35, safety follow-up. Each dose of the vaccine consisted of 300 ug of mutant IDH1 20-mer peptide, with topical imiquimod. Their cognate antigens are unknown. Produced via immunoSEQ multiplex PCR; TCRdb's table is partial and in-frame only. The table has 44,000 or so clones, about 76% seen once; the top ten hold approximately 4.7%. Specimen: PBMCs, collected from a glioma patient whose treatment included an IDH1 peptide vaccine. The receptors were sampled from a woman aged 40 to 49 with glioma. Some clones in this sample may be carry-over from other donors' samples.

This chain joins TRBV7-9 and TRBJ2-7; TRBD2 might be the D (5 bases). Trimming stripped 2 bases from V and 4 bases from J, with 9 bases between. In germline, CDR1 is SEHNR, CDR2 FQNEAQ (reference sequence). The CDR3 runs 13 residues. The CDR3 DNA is TGTGCCAGCAGCTTACCGGGATCTTACGAGCAGTACTTC. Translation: CASSLPGSYEQYF.

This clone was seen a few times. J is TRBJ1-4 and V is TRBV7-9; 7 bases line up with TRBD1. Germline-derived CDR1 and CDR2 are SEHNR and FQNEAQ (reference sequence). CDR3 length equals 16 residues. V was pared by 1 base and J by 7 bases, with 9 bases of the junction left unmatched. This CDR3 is CASSLGRTGVREKLFF. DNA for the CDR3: TGTGCCAGCAGCTTAGGGCGCACAGGGGTTCGTGAAAAACTGTTTTTT.

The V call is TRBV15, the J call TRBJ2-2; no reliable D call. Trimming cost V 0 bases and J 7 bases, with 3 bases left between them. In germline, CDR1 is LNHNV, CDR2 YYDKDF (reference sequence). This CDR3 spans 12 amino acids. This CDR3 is CATSRDYGELFF. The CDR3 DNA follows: TGTGCCACCAGCAGAGATTACGGGGAGCTGTTTTTT.

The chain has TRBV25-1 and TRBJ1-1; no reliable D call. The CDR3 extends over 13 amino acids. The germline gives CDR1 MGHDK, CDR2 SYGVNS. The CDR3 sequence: CVARKAVNTEAFF. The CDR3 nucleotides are TGTGTTGCTCGGAAGGCAGTCAACACTGAAGCTTTCTTT.

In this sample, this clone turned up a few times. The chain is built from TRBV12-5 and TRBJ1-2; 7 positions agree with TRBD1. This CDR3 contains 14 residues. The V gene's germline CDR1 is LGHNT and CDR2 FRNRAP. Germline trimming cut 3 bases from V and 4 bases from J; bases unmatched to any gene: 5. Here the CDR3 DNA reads TGTGCTAGTGGTTTAGGTGGACAGGCCTATGGCTACACCTTC. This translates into CASGLGGQAYGYTF. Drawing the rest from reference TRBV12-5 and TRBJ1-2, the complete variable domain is DARVTQTPRHKVTEMGQEVTMRCQPILGHNTVFWYRQTMMQGLELLAYFRNRAPLDDSGMPKDRFSAEMPDATLATLKIQPSEPRDSAVYFCASGLGGQAYGYTFGSGTRLTVV.

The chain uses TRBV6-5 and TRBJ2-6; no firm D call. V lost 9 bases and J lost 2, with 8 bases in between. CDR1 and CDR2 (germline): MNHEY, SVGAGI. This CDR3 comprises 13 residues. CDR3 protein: CASRETGANVLTF. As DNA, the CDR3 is TGTGCCAGTCGAGAGACTGGGGCCAACGTCCTGACTTTC.

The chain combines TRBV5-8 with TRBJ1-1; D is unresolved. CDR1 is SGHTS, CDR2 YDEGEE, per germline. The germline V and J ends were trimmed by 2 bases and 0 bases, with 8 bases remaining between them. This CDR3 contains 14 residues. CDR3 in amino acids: CASSFLTLNTEAFF. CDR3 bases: TGTGCCAGCAGCTTCTTGACGCTGAACACTGAAGCTTTCTTT.

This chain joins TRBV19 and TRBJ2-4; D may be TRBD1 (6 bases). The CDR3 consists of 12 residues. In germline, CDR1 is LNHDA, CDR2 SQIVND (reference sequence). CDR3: CGNRQAKNIQYF. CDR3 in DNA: TGTGGGAATCGACAGGCAAAAAACATTCAGTACTTC.

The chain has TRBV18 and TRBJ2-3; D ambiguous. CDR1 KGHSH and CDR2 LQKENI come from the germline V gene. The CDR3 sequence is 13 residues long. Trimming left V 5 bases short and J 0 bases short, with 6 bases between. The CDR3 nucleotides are TGTGCCAGCTCATCAGACAGCACAGATACGCAGTATTTT. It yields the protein CASSSDSTDTQYF.

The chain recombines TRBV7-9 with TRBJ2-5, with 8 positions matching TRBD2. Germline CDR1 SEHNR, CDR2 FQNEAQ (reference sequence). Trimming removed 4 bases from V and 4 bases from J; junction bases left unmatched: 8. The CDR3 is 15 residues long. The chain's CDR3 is CASSSPRGDGETQYF. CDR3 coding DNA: TGTGCCAGCAGCTCCCCGCGGGGGGACGGAGAGACCCAGTACTTC.

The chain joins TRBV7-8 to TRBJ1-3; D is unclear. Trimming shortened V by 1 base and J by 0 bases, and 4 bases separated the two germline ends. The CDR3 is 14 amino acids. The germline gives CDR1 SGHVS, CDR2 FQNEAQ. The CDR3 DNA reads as TGTGCCAGCAGCTTAGTGGGCTCTGGAAACACCATATATTTT. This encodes CASSLVGSGNTIYF.

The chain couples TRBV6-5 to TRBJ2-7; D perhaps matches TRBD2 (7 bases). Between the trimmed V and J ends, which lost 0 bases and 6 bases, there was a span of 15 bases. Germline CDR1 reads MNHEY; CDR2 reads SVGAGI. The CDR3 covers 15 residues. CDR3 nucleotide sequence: TGTGCCAGCAGTTACTCTGTGGGGAGGGGGTTCGAGCAGTACTTC. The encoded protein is CASSYSVGRGFEQYF.